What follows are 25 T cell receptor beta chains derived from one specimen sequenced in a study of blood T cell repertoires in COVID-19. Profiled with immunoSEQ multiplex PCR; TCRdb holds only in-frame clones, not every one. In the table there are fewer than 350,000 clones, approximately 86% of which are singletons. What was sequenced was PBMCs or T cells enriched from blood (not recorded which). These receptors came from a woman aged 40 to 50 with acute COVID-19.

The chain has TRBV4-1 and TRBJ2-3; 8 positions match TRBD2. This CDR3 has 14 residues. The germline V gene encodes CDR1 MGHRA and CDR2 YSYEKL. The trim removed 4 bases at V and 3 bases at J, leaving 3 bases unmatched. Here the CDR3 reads CASSLAGPTDTQYF. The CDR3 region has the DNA TGCGCCAGCAGCCTAGCGGGGCCTACAGATACGCAGTATTTT.

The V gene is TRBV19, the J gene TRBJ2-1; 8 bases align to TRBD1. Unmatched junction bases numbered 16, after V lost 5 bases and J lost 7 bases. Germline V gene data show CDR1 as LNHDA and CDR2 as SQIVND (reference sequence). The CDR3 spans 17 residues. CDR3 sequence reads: CASSFSQGASSNNEQFF. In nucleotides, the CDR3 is TGTGCCAGTAGTTTCTCGCAGGGGGCTTCTAGTAATAATGAGCAGTTCTTC. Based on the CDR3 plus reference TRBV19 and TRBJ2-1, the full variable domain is DGGITQSPKYLFRKEGQNVTLSCEQNLNHDAMYWYRQDPGQGLRLIYYSQIVNDFQKGDIAEGYSVSREKKESFPLTVTSAQKNPTAFYLCASSFSQGASSNNEQFFGPGTRLTVL.

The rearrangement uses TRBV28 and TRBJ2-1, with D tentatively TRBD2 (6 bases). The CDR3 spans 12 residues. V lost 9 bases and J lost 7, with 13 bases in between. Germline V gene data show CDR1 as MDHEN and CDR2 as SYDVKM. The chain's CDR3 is CASEEGKNEQFF. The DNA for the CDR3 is TGTGCCAGTGAGGAGGGGAAGAATGAGCAGTTCTTC.

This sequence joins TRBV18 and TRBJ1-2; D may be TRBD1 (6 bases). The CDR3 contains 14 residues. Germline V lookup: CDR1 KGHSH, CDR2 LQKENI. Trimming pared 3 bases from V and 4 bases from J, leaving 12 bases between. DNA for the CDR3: TGTGCCAGCTCACCCGCGGACAGCCTCTATGGCTACACCTTC. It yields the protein CASSPADSLYGYTF.

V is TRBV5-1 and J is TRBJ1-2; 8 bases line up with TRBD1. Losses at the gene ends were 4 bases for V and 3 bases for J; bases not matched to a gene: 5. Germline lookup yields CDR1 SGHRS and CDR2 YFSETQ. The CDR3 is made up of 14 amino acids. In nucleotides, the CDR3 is TGCGCCAGCAGCCAACAGACAGGGGACTATGGCTACACCTTC. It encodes CASSQQTGDYGYTF.

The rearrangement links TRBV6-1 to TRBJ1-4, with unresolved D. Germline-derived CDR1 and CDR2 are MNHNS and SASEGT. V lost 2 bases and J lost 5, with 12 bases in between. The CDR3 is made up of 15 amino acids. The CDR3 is CASSEWVQPNEKLFF. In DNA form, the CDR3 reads TGTGCCAGCAGTGAATGGGTACAGCCGAATGAAAAACTGTTTTTT.

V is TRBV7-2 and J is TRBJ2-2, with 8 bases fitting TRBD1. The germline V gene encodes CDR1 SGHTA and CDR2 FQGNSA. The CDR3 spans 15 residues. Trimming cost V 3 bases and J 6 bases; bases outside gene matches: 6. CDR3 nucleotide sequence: TGTGCCAGCAGCTTCCGACAGGGGTTTGCCGGGGAGCTGTTTTTT. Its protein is CASSFRQGFAGELFF.

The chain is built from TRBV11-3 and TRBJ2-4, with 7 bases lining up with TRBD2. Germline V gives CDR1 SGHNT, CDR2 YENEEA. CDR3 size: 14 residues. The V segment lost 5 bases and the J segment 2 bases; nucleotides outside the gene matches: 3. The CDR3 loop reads CASSPGGTKNIQYF. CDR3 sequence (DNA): TGTGCCAGCAGCCCGGGGGGAACCAAAAACATTCAGTACTTC.

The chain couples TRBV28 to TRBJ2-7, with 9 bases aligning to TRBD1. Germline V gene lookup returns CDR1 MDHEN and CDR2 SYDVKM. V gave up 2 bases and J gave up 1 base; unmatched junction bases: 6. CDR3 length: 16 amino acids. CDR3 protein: CASSLMGQGRSYEQYF. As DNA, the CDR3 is TGTGCCAGCAGTTTAATGGGACAGGGACGGTCCTACGAGCAGTACTTC.

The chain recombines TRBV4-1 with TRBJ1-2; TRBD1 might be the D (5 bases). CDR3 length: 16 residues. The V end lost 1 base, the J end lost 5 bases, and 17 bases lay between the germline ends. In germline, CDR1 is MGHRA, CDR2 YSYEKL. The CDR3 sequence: CASSQVPSDSWYGYTF. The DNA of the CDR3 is TGCGCCAGCAGCCAAGTGCCATCAGACAGTTGGTATGGCTACACCTTC.

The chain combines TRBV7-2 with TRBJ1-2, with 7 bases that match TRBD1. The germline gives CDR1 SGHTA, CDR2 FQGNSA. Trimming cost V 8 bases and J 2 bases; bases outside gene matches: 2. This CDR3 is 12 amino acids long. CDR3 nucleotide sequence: TGTGCCAGCCGACAGGGAAACTATGGCTACACCTTC. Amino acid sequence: CASRQGNYGYTF. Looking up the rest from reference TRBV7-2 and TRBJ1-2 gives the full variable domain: GAGVSQSPSNKVTEKGKDVELRCDPISGHTALYWYRQSLGQGLEFLIYFQGNSAPDKSGLPSDRFSAERTGGSVSTLTIQRTQQEDSAVYLCASRQGNYGYTFGSGTRLTVV.

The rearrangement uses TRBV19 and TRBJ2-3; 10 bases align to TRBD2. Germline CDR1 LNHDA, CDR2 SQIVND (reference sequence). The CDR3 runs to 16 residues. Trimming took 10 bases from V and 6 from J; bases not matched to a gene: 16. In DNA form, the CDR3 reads TGTGCCACCGGGGGGCTAGCGGGAGTCGGGGTGGATACGCAGTATTTT. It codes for CATGGLAGVGVDTQYF. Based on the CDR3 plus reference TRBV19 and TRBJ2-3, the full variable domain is DGGITQSPKYLFRKEGQNVTLSCEQNLNHDAMYWYRQDPGQGLRLIYYSQIVNDFQKGDIAEGYSVSREKKESFPLTVTSAQKNPTAFYLCATGGLAGVGVDTQYFGPGTRLTVL.

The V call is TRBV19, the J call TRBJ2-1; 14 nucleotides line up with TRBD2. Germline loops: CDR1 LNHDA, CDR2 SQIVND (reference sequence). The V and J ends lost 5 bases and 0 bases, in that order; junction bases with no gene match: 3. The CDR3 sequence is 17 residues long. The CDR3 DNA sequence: TGTGCCAGTAGTTCCGGGACTAGCGGGAGCTCCTACAATGAGCAGTTCTTC. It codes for CASSSGTSGSSYNEQFF.

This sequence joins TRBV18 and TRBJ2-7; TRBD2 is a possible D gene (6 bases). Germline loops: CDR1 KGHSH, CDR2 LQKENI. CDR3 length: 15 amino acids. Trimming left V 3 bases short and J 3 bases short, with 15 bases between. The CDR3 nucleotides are TGTGCCAGCTCACCGATGGCGGGGAGCAACTACGAGCAGTACTTC. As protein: CASSPMAGSNYEQYF.

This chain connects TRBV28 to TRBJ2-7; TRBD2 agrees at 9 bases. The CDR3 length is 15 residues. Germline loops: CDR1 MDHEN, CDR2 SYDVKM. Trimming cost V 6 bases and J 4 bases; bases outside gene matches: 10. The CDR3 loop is CASSLRGSGSYEQYF. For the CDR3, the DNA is TGTGCCAGCAGCCTGAGGGGTAGCGGGAGTTACGAGCAGTACTTC.

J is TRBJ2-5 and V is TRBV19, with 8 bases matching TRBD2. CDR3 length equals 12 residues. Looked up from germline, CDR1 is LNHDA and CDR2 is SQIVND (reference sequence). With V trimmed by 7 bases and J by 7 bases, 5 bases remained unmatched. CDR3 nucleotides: TGTGCCAGTAATACGGGAGGGACGACCCAGTACTTC. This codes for CASNTGGTTQYF.

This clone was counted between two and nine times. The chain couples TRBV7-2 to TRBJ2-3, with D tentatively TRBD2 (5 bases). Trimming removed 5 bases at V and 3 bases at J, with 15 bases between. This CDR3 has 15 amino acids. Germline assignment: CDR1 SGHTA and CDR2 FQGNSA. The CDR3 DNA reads TGTGCCAGCAGCACTTTACTCGGGAATACAGATACGCAGTATTTT. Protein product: CASSTLLGNTDTQYF.

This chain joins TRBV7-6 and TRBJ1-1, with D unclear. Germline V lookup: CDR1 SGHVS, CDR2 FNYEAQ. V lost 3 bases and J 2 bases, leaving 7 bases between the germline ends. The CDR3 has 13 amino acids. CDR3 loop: CASSFPTNTEAFF. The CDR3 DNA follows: TGTGCCAGCAGCTTTCCTACTAACACTGAAGCTTTCTTT.

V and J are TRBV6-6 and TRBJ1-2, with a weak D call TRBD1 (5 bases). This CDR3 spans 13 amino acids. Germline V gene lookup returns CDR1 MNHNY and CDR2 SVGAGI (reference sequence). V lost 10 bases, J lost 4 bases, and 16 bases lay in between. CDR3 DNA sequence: TGTGCCACCCGGCGCAGGGAGGGCTATGGCTACACCTTC. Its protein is CATRRREGYGYTF.

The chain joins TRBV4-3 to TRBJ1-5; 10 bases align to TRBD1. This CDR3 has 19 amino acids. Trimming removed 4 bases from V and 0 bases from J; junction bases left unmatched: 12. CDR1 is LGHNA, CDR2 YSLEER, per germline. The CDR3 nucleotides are TGCGCCAGCAGCCTAGAGACAGGGGGCGAATGGGATAGCAATCAGCCCCAGCATTTT. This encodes CASSLETGGEWDSNQPQHF.

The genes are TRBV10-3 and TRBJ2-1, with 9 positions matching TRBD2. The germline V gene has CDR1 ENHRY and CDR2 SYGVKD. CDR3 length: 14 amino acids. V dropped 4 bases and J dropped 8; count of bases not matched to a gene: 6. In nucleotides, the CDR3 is TGTGCCATCAGTGCGAGCGGGAGGAACGATGAGCAGTTCTTC. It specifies CAISASGRNDEQFF.

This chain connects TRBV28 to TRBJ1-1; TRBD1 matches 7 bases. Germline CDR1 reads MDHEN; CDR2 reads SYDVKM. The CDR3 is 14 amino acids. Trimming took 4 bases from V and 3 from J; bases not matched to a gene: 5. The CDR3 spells CASSWGQPDTEAFF. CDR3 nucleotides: TGTGCCAGCAGTTGGGGACAGCCGGACACTGAAGCTTTCTTT.

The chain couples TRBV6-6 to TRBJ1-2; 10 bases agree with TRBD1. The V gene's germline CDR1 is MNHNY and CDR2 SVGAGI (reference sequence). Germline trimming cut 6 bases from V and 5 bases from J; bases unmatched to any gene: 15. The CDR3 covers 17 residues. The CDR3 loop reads CASSREDRGISGYGYTF. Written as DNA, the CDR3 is TGTGCCAGCAGCCGAGAGGACAGGGGGATATCGGGATATGGCTACACCTTC.

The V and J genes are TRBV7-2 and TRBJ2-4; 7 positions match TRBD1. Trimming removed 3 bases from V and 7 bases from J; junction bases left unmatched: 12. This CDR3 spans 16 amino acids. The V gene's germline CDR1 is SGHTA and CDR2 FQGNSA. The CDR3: CASSFSIQGLKNIQYF. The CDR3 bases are TGTGCCAGCAGCTTTTCGATACAGGGGCTAAAGAACATTCAGTACTTC.

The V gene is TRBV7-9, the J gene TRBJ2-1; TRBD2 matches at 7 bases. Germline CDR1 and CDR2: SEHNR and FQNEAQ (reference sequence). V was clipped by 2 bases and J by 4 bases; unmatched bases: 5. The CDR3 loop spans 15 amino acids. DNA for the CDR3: TGTGCCAGCAGCTTACTCGCGGGAGCGTACAATGAGCAGTTCTTC. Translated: CASSLLAGAYNEQFF.